Listed below are T cell receptor beta chains from one sample, sequenced in a study of cytomegalovirus exposure and HLA in healthy donors. Profiled with immunoSEQ multiplex PCR; TCRdb holds only in-frame clones, not every one. The sample consists of about 180,000 clones, roughly 78% of them appearing once. Sequenced input: PBMCs. The receptors were sampled from a woman in her forties or fifties in good health and CMV-seropositive. Each CDR3 is given with its conserved first and last residue. D genes are given only for firm matches. Some rows mark clone size as missing; the rest say once, few, many or name a class of expanded clone.

TRBJ2-5	NA	NA	TRBV15	TGTGCCACCAGCAGGGGCAGCCCCCAAGAGACCCAGTACTTC	CATSRGSPQETQYF
TRBJ1-1	NA	NA	TRBV9	TGTGCCAGCAGCGTAGGTCAGTTT	CASSVGQF
TRBJ2-7	NA	NA	TRBV7-3	TGTGCCAGCAGCCTCTCAGGGGTCGGGGACGAGCAGTACTTC	CASSLSGVGDEQYF
TRBJ2-7	TRBD1	NA	TRBV15	TGTGCCACCAGCAGAGGACAGGGGGCTTACGAGCAGTACTTC	CATSRGQGAYEQYF
TRBJ1-5	NA	many	TRBV7-6	TGTGCCAGCAGCTTAGGTCGGGAAGATCAGCCCCAGCATTTT	CASSLGREDQPQHF
TRBJ2-7	NA	NA	TRBV6-6	TGTGCCAGCAGTTATAATTTCTACGAGCAGTACTTC	CASSYNFYEQYF
TRBJ2-7	TRBD2	NA	TRBV5-1	TGCGCCAGCAGCTTGAAGCGGGAGGGCCACGAGCAGTACTTC	CASSLKREGHEQYF
TRBJ2-5	NA	NA	TRBV5-1	TGCGCCAGCGAAGGGGGGGGAGGAGAGACCCAGTACTTC	CASEGGGGETQYF
TRBJ2-5	TRBD2	NA	TRBV15	TGTGCCACCAGCAGTACCAGCGGGGTAACCCAGTACTTC	CATSSTSGVTQYF
TRBJ1-1	NA	NA	TRBV7-9	TGTGCCAGCAGCCAGGACAGAGGGGCTTTCTTT	CASSQDRGAFF